A single sample is the source of the 9 T cell receptor beta chains below, sequenced in a study of lung T cells in sarcoidosis with Löfgren's syndrome. Using its own MiXCR run on the reads, TCRdb lists one record per CDR3 protein. The profile covers roughly 20,000 distinct CDR3 sequences, with less than 25% appearing a single time and approximately 4% taken by the ten largest. Specimen: CD4+ T cells from PBMCs. The origin of the receptors is a human donor with sarcoidosis (Löfgren's syndrome or another form), or a control subject (not recorded which).

This clonotype has ten or more counts. The chain is built from TRBV2 and TRBJ2-1; 11 bases map to TRBD2. Per germline, CDR1 SNHLY and CDR2 FYNNEI. V was pared by 4 bases and J by 7 bases, with 6 bases of the junction left unmatched. There are 15 residues in the CDR3. Here the CDR3 reads CASSVSGRAQNEQFF. CDR3 DNA: TGTGCCAGCAGTGTTAGCGGGAGGGCCCAGAATGAGCAGTTCTTC.

This clonotype ranks as medium-sized. The V and J genes are TRBV20-1 and TRBJ1-1; TRBD1 agrees at 11 bases. Per the germline V gene, CDR1 is DFQATT and CDR2 is SNEGSKA (reference sequence). V shed 5 bases, J shed 4 bases, and the junction held 6 bases outside the gene matches. The CDR3 has 14 residues. CDR3 nucleotides: TGCAGTGCTCGGACAGGGGGCGCAAGCACTGAAGCTTTCTTT. This translates into CSARTGGASTEAFF.

For this clonotype: The CDR3 does not end in the conserved phenylalanine or tryptophan, so this is likely a read error. In DNA form, the CDR3 reads TGCAGTGCTAGTCTCGGGAGAAGGACAGATACGCAGTATCTT. Residues: CSASLGRRTDTQYL. The chain links TRBV20-1 to TRBJ2-3; TRBD2 is a possible D gene (6 bases). This CDR3 region has 14 residues. V was pared by 3 bases and J by 3 bases, with 13 bases between. Germline-derived CDR1 and CDR2 are DFQATT and SNEGSKA (reference sequence).

This clonotype was seen a handful of times. V usage is TRBV30 and J usage is TRBJ2-1, with D perhaps TRBD1 (5 bases). This CDR3 region has 12 residues. Germline assignment: CDR1 GTSNPN and CDR2 SVGIG (reference sequence). V was trimmed by 4 bases and J by 5 bases, leaving 9 bases between them. The CDR3 reads CAWTLGDNEQFF. CDR3 sequence (DNA): TGTGCCTGGACCCTAGGGGACAATGAGCAGTTCTTC.

Comments on this clonotype: A much larger clone lies one base from this, so it may be a read error. The chain recombines TRBV4-2 with TRBJ1-5; 7 bases fit TRBD1. In germline, CDR1 is LGHNA, CDR2 YNFKEQ. J lost 4 bases, V lost 3 bases, and 6 bases had no gene match. The CDR3 extends over 15 amino acids. This CDR3 is CASSQGRGQNQPQHF. In nucleotides, the CDR3 is TGTGCCAGCAGCCAGGGTAGGGGGCAGAATCAGCCCCAGCATTTT.

A word on this clonotype: The CDR3 carries no conserved terminal phenylalanine or tryptophan, so it likely arises from a read error. The J gene is TRBJ1-1, the V gene TRBV7-2; the D is unclear. With 3 bases removed from V and 2 bases from J, the gap between germline ends came to 10 bases. This CDR3 contains 14 residues. Germline loops: CDR1 SGHTA, CDR2 FQGNSA. For the CDR3, the DNA is TGTGCCAGCAGCTTCCTAAATTCTAACACTGAAGCTTTCTCT. This sequence encodes CASSFLNSNTEAFS.

This clonotype was observed at least ten times. The rearrangement uses TRBV4-1 and TRBJ1-2; D gene unclear. CDR3 length: 16 residues. In germline, CDR1 is MGHRA, CDR2 YSYEKL. V lost 0 bases, J lost 3 bases, and 14 bases lay in between. The CDR3 nucleotides read TGCGCCAGCAGCCAAGATGGAGCAGAAATGTACTATGGCTACACCTTC. Protein: CASSQDGAEMYYGYTF.

This clonotype qualifies as medium-sized (0.01 to 0.1%). The chain carries TRBV6-1 and TRBJ1-4; D unresolved. Trimming stripped 6 bases from V and 0 bases from J, with 8 bases between. The CDR3 is 14 amino acids. Germline V gives CDR1 MNHNS, CDR2 SASEGT. The CDR3 region has the DNA TGTGCCAGCAGGGCATCCACAACTAATGAAAAACTGTTTTTT. It codes for CASRASTTNEKLFF.

This clonotype was seen many times. The chain carries TRBV20-1 and TRBJ1-1; perhaps TRBD1 as D (5 bases). The CDR3 is made up of 11 amino acids. V dropped 1 base and J dropped 11 bases, with 11 bases sitting between them. Per the germline V gene, CDR1 is DFQATT and CDR2 is SNEGSKA (reference sequence). The CDR3 region is CSARGQPVAFF. The CDR3 nucleotides read TGCAGTGCTAGAGGACAGCCGGTGGCTTTCTTT.